The rows below give T cell receptor beta chains drawn from one sample of a study of breast tumors, draining lymph nodes, adjacent tissues. TCRdb redid the calling of the multiplex PCR reads with MiXCR, one entry per CDR3 protein. The table records fewer than 15,000 distinct CDR3 sequences, approximately 62% of them present only once. Sequences were obtained from tumor-adjacent breast tissue. The receptors were gathered from a female donor with breast cancer. Some clones in this sample may be carry-over from other donors' samples. Both conserved end residues are part of each CDR3. The D gene is left open where the match is weak. For some rows the clone size is stated as once, few or many, or as a class when expanded; others skip it.

D gene,J gene,V gene,clone size,CDR3 protein,CDR3 DNA
.,TRBJ2-1,TRBV20-1,many,CSAREDGNEQFF,TGCAGTGCTAGAGAGGACGGAAATGAGCAGTTCTTC
.,TRBJ2-7,TRBV6-5,many,CASSQTWDISYEQYF,TGTGCCAGCAGTCAGACGTGGGACATCTCCTACGAGCAGTACTTC
TRBD1,TRBJ1-2,TRBV19,.,CASSIVPGQVPYGYTF,TGTGCCAGTAGTATCGTCCCGGGACAGGTGCCCTATGGCTACACCTTC
.,TRBJ2-7,TRBV20-1,.,CSASQGRSAEQYF,TGCAGTGCTAGCCAGGGGAGGTCCGCCGAGCAGTACTTC
.,TRBJ2-5,TRBV20-1,.,CSAPEGLGCQETQYF,TGCAGTGCACCTGAGGGGTTGGGGTGCCAAGAGACCCAGTACTTC
.,TRBJ1-5,TRBV30,.,CAWSVSGASNQPQHF,TGTGCCTGGAGTGTATCGGGGGCTTCAAATCAGCCCCAGCATTTT
TRBD1,TRBJ1-5,TRBV19,.,CASIVGTGGNQPQHF,TGCGCCAGTATCGTCGGGACAGGGGGCAATCAGCCCCAGCATTTT
TRBD2,TRBJ2-7,TRBV20-1,.,CSAFHSGGSYEQYF,TGCAGTGCTTTCCATAGCGGGGGGTCTTACGAGCAGTACTTC
TRBD2,TRBJ2-3,TRBV7-2,.,CASSLAASGTSTDPQYF,TGTGCCAGCAGCTTGGCGGCTAGCGGGACGAGCACAGATCCGCAGTATTTT
TRBD1,TRBJ1-1,TRBV20-1,many,CSARDGVGDRVVF,TGCAGTGCTAGAGACGGGGTGGGGGACAGGGTGGTCTTT
TRBD2,TRBJ2-3,TRBV7-3,.,CASSVGGRADTQYF,TGTGCCAGCAGCGTGGGCGGGAGGGCAGATACGCAGTATTTT
TRBD1,TRBJ2-3,TRBV3-1,.,CASSPWTGSTDTQYF,TGTGCCAGCAGCCCTTGGACAGGGAGCACAGATACGCAGTATTTT
TRBD1,TRBJ1-2,TRBV19,many,CASSHRGRGGYTF,TGTGCCAGTAGTCACAGGGGGCGCGGTGGCTACACCTTC
TRBD1,TRBJ1-4,TRBV11-2,many,CASSRDRNEKLFF,TGTGCCAGCAGCCGGGACAGAAATGAAAAACTGTTTTTT
.,TRBJ2-3,TRBV20-1,.,CSARDRVVTDTQYF,TGCAGTGCTAGAGACCGGGTCGTCACAGATACGCAGTATTTT